These T cell receptor beta chains were read from a single sample in a study of cytomegalovirus exposure and HLA in healthy donors. Produced via immunoSEQ multiplex PCR; TCRdb's table is partial and in-frame only. The sample has about 120,000 clones, 74% seen once. Sequences were obtained from PBMCs. The receptors here all came from a human donor in good health. The CDR3 runs from the conserved cysteine through the conserved F or W. Fields, in order: clone size, V gene, J gene, CDR3 protein. Expanded clones are given a class, and other clones once, few, many or no size at all.

>-|TRBV6-1|TRBJ2-2
CASSAGLAGGRNAGELFF
>-|TRBV13|TRBJ1-5
CASSVRGDSYHF
>few|TRBV9|TRBJ2-3
CASSVGPTKRGGGDTQYF
>once|TRBV7-2|TRBJ1-3
CASSFRGISGNTIYF
>-|TRBV5-4|TRBJ1-6
CASSSGTGLGSPLHF
>-|TRBV7-6|TRBJ2-7
CASSLARTSGRSPYEQYF
>-|TRBV4-2|TRBJ2-1
CASSQDPGTKGNEQFF
>once|TRBV7-9|TRBJ1-5
CASSRGQMQPQHF
>-|TRBV30|TRBJ2-3
CAFRQGGTDTQYF
>once|TRBV5-1|TRBJ1-5
CASSRTGNQPQHF
>-|TRBV7-6|TRBJ2-3
CASSLAPHRGPDTQYF
>-|TRBV5-4|TRBJ1-2
CASRPAPGRTNYGYTF
>once|TRBV7-2|TRBJ1-1
CASLTALNTEAFF
>-|TRBV7-2|TRBJ2-5
CASSQGLAGGRETQYF
>-|TRBV30|TRBJ2-3
CAWSVFSGSTDTQYF
>once|TRBV9|TRBJ1-2
CASSVGTGGIANYGYTF